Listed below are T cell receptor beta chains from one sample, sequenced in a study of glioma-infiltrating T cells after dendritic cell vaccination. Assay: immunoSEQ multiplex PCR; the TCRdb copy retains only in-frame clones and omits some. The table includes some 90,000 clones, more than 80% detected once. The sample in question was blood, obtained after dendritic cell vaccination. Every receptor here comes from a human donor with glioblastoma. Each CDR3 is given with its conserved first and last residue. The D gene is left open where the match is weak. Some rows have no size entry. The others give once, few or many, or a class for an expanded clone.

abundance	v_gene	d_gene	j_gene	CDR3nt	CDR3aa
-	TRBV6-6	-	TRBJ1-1	TGTGCCAGCAGTTACCAGTCGCAGGGGGAAGCTTTCTTT	CASSYQSQGEAFF
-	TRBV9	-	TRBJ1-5	TGTGCCAGCAGCGTAGATGGGCAGGGAGGTCAGCCCCAGCATTTT	CASSVDGQGGQPQHF
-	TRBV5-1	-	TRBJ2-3	TGCGCCAGCAGCTTGGAATTTACTAGCACAGATACGCAGTATTTT	CASSLEFTSTDTQYF
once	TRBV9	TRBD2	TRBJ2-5	TGTGCCAGCAGCGTAGCTCTTTCCAGCGGGGGGTTTGGGGAGACCCAGTACTTC	CASSVALSSGGFGETQYF
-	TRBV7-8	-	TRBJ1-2	TGTGCCAGCAGCTTAATTTTAGGGGGCTATGGCTACACCTTC	CASSLILGGYGYTF
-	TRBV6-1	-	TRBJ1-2	TGTGCCAGCAGTGATATCAGTGGTTTCTATGGCTACACCTTC	CASSDISGFYGYTF
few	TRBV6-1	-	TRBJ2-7	TGTGCCAGCAGTGTTGCACAGATTCCCTACGAGCAGTACTTC	CASSVAQIPYEQYF
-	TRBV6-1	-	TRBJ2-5	TGTGCCAACCTGAGAGGGAGGGGGGAGTGGGAGACCCAGTACTTC	CANLRGRGEWETQYF
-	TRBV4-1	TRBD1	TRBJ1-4	TGCGCCAGCAGCCCCTTACCGGGACAGGGTTATGAAAAACTGTTTTTT	CASSPLPGQGYEKLFF
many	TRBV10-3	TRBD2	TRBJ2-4	TGTGCCATCAAGGCGGGAGACGGCATTCAGTACTTC	CAIKAGDGIQYF
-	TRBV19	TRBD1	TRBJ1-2	TGTGCCAGTAGTATCCGGGACAGGGACGACTACACCTTC	CASSIRDRDDYTF
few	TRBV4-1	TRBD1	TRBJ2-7	TGCGCCAGCAGCCAAGAGGACAGGGCTACCTCCTACGAGCAGTACTTC	CASSQEDRATSYEQYF
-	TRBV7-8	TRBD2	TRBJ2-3	TGTGCCAGCGGGACTAGCGGGAGGGGGCGTCGCACAGATACGCAGTATTTT	CASGTSGRGRRTDTQYF
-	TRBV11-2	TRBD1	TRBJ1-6	TGTGCCAGCAGCTTATCAGGGGGCGGATCACCCCTCCACTTT	CASSLSGGGSPLHF
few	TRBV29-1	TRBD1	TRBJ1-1	TGCAGCGTCGGCAACACAGGGGTTTCGGACACTGAAGCTTTCTTT	CSVGNTGVSDTEAFF
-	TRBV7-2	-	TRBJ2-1	TGTGCCAGCAGCTTTAATGGGAGGGGGTTCAATGAGCAGTTCTTC	CASSFNGRGFNEQFF